The sequence of this T cell receptor (beta chain) was determined in a study of regulatory T cells in long-lasting Graves disease. Through Arm-PCR of CDR3 regions and iRepertoire HTBI primers, TCR beta libraries were built. One entry per CDR3 protein results from TCRdb running MiXCR on the multiplex PCR reads. The data show around 400,000 distinct CDR3 sequences, under 25% seen once. Germline V CDR1 and CDR2: LGHDT, YNNKEL (reference sequence). V lost 4 bases, J lost 0 bases, and 9 bases lay in between. CDR3 length equals 14 residues. Documented time point: persistent/refractory GD, antithyroid drugs over 5 years with positive TRAb. PBMC RNA served as the TCR library source.

The V and J genes are TRBV3-1 and TRBJ1-1, with D perhaps TRBD1 (6 bases). The sequence was collected from a female donor with Graves disease. The material was peripheral blood mononuclear cells (PBMCs), obtained when the disease was refractory, from a patient treated with antithyroid drugs. CDR3 loop: CASSRAGVNTEAFF. Written as DNA, the CDR3 is TGTGCCAGCAGCCGCGCAGGGGTGAACACTGAAGCTTTCTTT.